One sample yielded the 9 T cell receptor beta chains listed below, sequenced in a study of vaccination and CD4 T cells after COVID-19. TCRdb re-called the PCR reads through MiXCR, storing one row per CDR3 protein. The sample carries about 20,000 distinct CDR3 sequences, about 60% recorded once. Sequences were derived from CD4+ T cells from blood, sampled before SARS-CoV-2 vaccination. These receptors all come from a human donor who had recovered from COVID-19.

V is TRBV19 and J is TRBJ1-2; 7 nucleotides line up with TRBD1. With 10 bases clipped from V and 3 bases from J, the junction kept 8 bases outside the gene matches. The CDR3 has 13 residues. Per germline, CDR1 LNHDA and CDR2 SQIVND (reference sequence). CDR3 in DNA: TGTGCCACCTCACGACAGGGCCACTATGGCTACACCTTC. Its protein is CATSRQGHYGYTF.

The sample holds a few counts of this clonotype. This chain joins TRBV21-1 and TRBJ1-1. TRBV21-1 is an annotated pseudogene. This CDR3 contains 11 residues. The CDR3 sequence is CASGGPTEAFF. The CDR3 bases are TGTGCCAGCGGAGGGCCCACTGAAGCTTTCTTT.

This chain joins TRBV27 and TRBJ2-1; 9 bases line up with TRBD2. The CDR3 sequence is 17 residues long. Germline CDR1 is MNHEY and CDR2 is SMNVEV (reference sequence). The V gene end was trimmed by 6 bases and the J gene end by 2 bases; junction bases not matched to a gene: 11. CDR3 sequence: CASSPRRGRETYNEQFF. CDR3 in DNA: TGTGCCAGCAGCCCCCGGCGCGGGAGGGAGACCTACAATGAGCAGTTCTTC.

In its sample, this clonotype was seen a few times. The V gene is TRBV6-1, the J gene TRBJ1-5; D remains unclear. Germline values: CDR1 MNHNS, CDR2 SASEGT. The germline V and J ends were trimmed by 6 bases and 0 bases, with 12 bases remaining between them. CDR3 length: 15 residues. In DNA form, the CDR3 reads TGTGCCAGCAGACTCGATAGCAATAGCAATCAGCCCCAGCATTTT. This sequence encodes CASRLDSNSNQPQHF.

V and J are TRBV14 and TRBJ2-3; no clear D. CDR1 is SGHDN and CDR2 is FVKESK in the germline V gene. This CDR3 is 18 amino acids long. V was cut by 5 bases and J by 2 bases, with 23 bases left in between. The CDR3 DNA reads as TGTGCCAGCAGCGCCACAGCGACCAATTTATACCACACAGATACGCAGTATTTT. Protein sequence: CASSATATNLYHTDTQYF.

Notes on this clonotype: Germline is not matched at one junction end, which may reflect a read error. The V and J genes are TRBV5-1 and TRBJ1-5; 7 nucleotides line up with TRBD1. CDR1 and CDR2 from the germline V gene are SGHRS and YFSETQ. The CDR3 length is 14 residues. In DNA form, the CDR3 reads TGCGCCAGCAGCCCGGGACAGAGCAGTCAGCCCCAGCATTTT. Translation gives CASSPGQSSQPQHF.

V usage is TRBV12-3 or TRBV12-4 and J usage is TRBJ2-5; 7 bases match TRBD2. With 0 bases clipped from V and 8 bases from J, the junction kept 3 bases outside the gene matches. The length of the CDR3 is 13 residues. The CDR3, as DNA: TGTGCCAGCAGTTTAGCTGGGGAGGGAACCCAGTACTTC. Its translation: CASSLAGEGTQYF.

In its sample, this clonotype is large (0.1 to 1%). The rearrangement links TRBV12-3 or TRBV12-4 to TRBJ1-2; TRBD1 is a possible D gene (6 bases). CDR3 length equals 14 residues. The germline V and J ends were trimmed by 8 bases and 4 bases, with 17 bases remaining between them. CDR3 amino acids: CASHPGGGGYGYTF. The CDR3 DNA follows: TGTGCCAGCCACCCGGGGGGAGGGGGCTATGGCTACACCTTC.

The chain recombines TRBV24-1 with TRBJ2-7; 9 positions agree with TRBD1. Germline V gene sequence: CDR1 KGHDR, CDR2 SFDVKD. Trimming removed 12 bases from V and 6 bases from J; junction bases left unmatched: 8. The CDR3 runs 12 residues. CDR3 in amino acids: CARGQGVCEQYF. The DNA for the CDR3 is TGTGCCCGGGGACAGGGTGTGTGCGAGCAGTACTTC.